This T cell receptor beta chain was profiled in a study of cytomegalovirus exposure and HLA in healthy donors. Overall study results and limits: Prior analysis indicated that the majority of TCR beta V segments exhibited productivity approximately 87% or approximately 30% of the time. Fewer than 20,000 TCR beta sequences were associated with HLA alleles at 0.05 false discovery rate in a later analysis. Cytomegalovirus status, reportedly, was diagnosed with high specificity and sensitivity by the classifier.

The CDR3 covers 14 residues. Trimming cost V 6 bases and J 9 bases; bases outside gene matches: 9. Germline V gene data show CDR1 as MNHEY and CDR2 as SVGAGI. The PCR contained 60 Vbeta and 13 Jbeta primers. TCRdb's table, derived via immunoSEQ multiplex PCR, lists solely in-frame clones and lacks some. In the table there are about 150,000 clones, 80% of which are singletons. This clone came up once. Its matching antigen is unknown. This clonotype was sampled from a man aged 25 to 40 in good health and CMV-seropositive. Source material: PBMCs. The chain couples TRBV6-5 to TRBJ2-4; 9 nucleotides agree with TRBD2. CDR3 sequence: CASSRSGGEGIQYF. CDR3 nucleotide sequence: TGTGCCAGCAGCCGTAGCGGGGGAGAGGGCATTCAGTACTTC.